The 27 T cell receptor beta chains presented below share a single source sample, sequenced in a study of CD8+ T cells in alopecia areata. The sample's treatment: oral pan-JAK inhibitor, 5-10 mg twice daily. Extracted from the samples, RNA was reverse transcribed into cDNA to serve as the sequencing template. This table comes from immunoSEQ multiplex PCR, and its TCRdb copy is limited to in-frame clones, with some not included. This table holds over 150,000 clones, roughly 50% found once. This material consisted of CD8+ T cells sorted from blood, taken at week 24, from a patient treated with tofacitinib. Receptor source: a human donor with alopecia areata.

V gene TRBV29-1 combines with J gene TRBJ1-2; D gene uncertain. Germline loops: CDR1 SQVTM, CDR2 ANQGSEA. With 5 bases removed from V and 4 bases from J, the gap between germline ends came to 8 bases. This CDR3 region has 11 residues. CDR3 sequence reads: CSVYGSYGYTF. The CDR3 DNA reads TGCAGCGTTTATGGCAGCTATGGCTACACCTTC.

The chain joins TRBV9 to TRBJ2-3; D is possibly TRBD2 (5 bases). In germline, CDR1 is SGDLS, CDR2 YYNGEE. The CDR3 is 15 residues long. The germline V and J ends were trimmed by 0 bases and 1 base, with 9 bases remaining between them. DNA of the CDR3: TGTGCCAGCAGCGTAGAAGCGGCCGGCACAGATACGCAGTATTTT. It codes for CASSVEAAGTDTQYF.

This clone was seen just once. At one of its ends the junction is not consistent with the germline gene, which may arise from a read error. The genes are TRBV2 and TRBJ1-2; D remains unclear. Per the germline V gene, CDR1 is SNHLY and CDR2 is FYNNEI. This CDR3 has 11 amino acids. CDR3 nucleotides: TGTGCCAGCGGGGTCTTCGACCGCGGGGCCTTC. Protein product: CASGVFDRGAF. The full variable domain, with the rest looked up from reference TRBV2 and TRBJ1-2, is EPEVTQTPSHQVTQMGQEVILRCVPISNHLYFYWYRQILGQKVEFLVSFYNNEISEKSEIFDDQFSVERPDGSNFTLKIRSTKLEDSAMYFCASGVFDRGAFGSGTRLTVV.

This clone occurred once. The chain is built from TRBV5-6 and TRBJ2-7; 7 positions agree with TRBD1. This CDR3 has 14 residues. The J segment lost 5 bases and the V segment lost 2 bases, leaving 7 bases of the junction unmatched. Germline loops: CDR1 SGHDT, CDR2 YYEEEE. The CDR3: CASSFLQGSHEQYF. CDR3 DNA sequence: TGTGCCAGCAGCTTCTTACAGGGGTCCCACGAGCAGTACTTC.

This chain uses TRBV5-6 with TRBJ1-5; D perhaps matches TRBD1 (6 bases). From germline, CDR1 is SGHDT and CDR2 YYEEEE. The CDR3 consists of 15 residues. Trimming removed 3 bases from V and 4 bases from J, with 14 bases in between. CDR3 bases: TGTGCCAGCAGCTGGGGAACAGGGAAGAATCAGCCCCAGCATTTT. It yields the protein CASSWGTGKNQPQHF.

This clone was picked up a small number of times. The genes are TRBV6-5 and TRBJ2-5; 8 bases match TRBD2. V lost 4 bases and J lost 0; bases outside the gene matches: 7. Germline-derived CDR1 and CDR2 are MNHEY and SVGAGI. The CDR3 has 16 amino acids. For the CDR3, the DNA is TGTGCCAGCAGTTCCTGGGGGCGGGGGGACCAAGAGACCCAGTACTTC. Residues: CASSSWGRGDQETQYF.

The V and J genes are TRBV27 and TRBJ2-7; tentative D call: TRBD1 (6 bases). Germline V gene sequence: CDR1 MNHEY, CDR2 SMNVEV (reference sequence). The V and J ends lost 9 bases and 2 bases respectively, with 14 bases between them. CDR3 length: 13 amino acids. CDR3 in amino acids: CASSQGGTYEQYF. The CDR3 nucleotides are TGTGCCAGTTCACAGGGCGGAACCTACGAGCAGTACTTC.

In its sample, this clone was seen many times. The chain joins TRBV9 to TRBJ2-6, with D perhaps being TRBD1 or TRBD2 (5 bases each). CDR3 length: 13 amino acids. Trimming shortened V by 7 bases and J by 0 bases, and 5 bases separated the two germline ends. Germline V gene sequence: CDR1 SGDLS, CDR2 YYNGEE. The CDR3 coding sequence is TGTGCCAGCGGGGGCTCTGGGGCCAACGTCCTGACTTTC. Translated, it gives CASGGSGANVLTF.

The chain recombines TRBV7-9 with TRBJ2-5; D is ambiguous. CDR1 SEHNR and CDR2 FQNEAQ come from the germline V gene (reference sequence). This CDR3 region has 15 residues. Deletions cut 4 bases from V and 6 bases from J, with 18 bases between. DNA of the CDR3: TGTGCCAGCAGCTCGGAGATAACAGTGGAGCAGACCCAGTACTTC. Its protein is CASSSEITVEQTQYF.

The chain couples TRBV7-2 to TRBJ1-5, with D tentatively TRBD1 (6 bases). This CDR3 region has 14 residues. The V gene's germline CDR1 is SGHTA and CDR2 FQGNSA. With 5 bases removed from V and 4 bases from J, the gap between germline ends came to 12 bases. The chain's CDR3 is CASSPRGQNQPQHF. DNA of the CDR3: TGTGCCAGCAGCCCTAGGGGACAAAATCAGCCCCAGCATTTT. Full variable domain (missing parts from reference TRBV7-2 and TRBJ1-5): GAGVSQSPSNKVTEKGKDVELRCDPISGHTALYWYRQSLGQGLEFLIYFQGNSAPDKSGLPSDRFSAERTGGSVSTLTIQRTQQEDSAVYLCASSPRGQNQPQHFGDGTRLSIL.

V gene TRBV5-1 combines with J gene TRBJ2-1; maybe TRBD1 (7 bases). Looked up from germline, CDR1 is SGHRS and CDR2 is YFSETQ. V was pared by 7 bases and J by 4 bases, with 18 bases between. The CDR3 length is 15 residues. Here the CDR3 reads CASLPGGLGYNEQFF. For the CDR3, the DNA is TGCGCCAGCCTCCCAGGGGGGCTGGGGTACAATGAGCAGTTCTTC.

The rearrangement uses TRBV15 and TRBJ1-5; D not certain. The germline gives CDR1 LNHNV, CDR2 YYDKDF (reference sequence). V was pared by 0 bases and J by 3 bases, with 9 bases between. The CDR3 has 15 residues. The CDR3 spells CATSRDLAVNQPQHF. CDR3 coding DNA: TGTGCCACCAGCAGAGATCTTGCTGTCAATCAGCCCCAGCATTTT. The variable domain in full, completed from reference TRBV15 and TRBJ1-5, reads DAMVIQNPRYQVTQFGKPVTLSCSQTLNHNVMYWYQQKSSQAPKLLFHYYDKDFNNEADTPDNFQSRRPNTSFCFLDIRSPGLGDTAMYLCATSRDLAVNQPQHFGDGTRLSIL.

The rearrangement joins TRBV30 to TRBJ2-1, with 8 bases matching TRBD2. V lost 1 base, J lost 9 bases, and 8 bases stayed unmatched. This CDR3 spans 14 amino acids. Germline V gene lookup returns CDR1 GTSNPN and CDR2 SVGIG (reference sequence). CDR3 nucleotides: TGTGCCTGGAGTGGCGGGGGGTTACCGGGTGAGCAGTTCTTC. It encodes CAWSGGGLPGEQFF.

The chain uses TRBV5-6 and TRBJ2-1; 9 positions match TRBD1. V was pared by 2 bases and J by 7 bases, with 7 bases of the junction left unmatched. CDR1 SGHDT and CDR2 YYEEEE come from the germline V gene. The CDR3 totals 15 residues. The CDR3 nucleotides are TGTGCCAGCAGCTTTGGGACAGGGAGTTGGAATGAGCAGTTCTTC. Amino acid sequence: CASSFGTGSWNEQFF.

The chain is built from TRBV9 and TRBJ2-1; D gene unclear. The CDR3 has 12 amino acids. The V and J ends lost 4 bases and 6 bases respectively, with 8 bases between them. Germline values: CDR1 SGDLS, CDR2 YYNGEE. This chain's CDR3 is CASSYHLNEQFF. DNA of the CDR3: TGTGCCAGCAGCTATCACCTCAATGAGCAGTTCTTC.

This clone has a single count. Other nucleotide sequences in the sample specify the same CDR3. J is TRBJ2-3 and V is TRBV9; D unresolved. Trimming stripped 5 bases from V and 6 bases from J, with 4 bases between. Germline CDR1 and CDR2: SGDLS and YYNGEE. The CDR3 has 10 amino acids. The CDR3 reads CASSGDTQYF. The CDR3 DNA follows: TGTGCCAGCAGTGGGGATACGCAGTATTTT. Supplemented by reference TRBV9 and TRBJ2-3, the full variable domain reads DSGVTQTPKHLITATGQRVTLRCSPRSGDLSVYWYQQSLDQGLQFLIQYYNGEERAKGNILERFSAQQFPDLHSELNLSSLELGDSALYFCASSGDTQYFGPGTRLTVL.

The CDR3 here is CASSWGYSNQPQHF. The CDR3 DNA reads as TGTGCCAGCAGCTGGGGGTATAGCAATCAGCCCCAGCATTTT. V gene TRBV5-6 combines with J gene TRBJ1-5, with D possibly being TRBD1 (5 bases). The CDR3 extends over 14 amino acids. Trimming left V 3 bases short and J 0 bases short, with 7 bases between. Germline CDR1 reads SGHDT; CDR2 reads YYEEEE.

The chain carries TRBV19 and TRBJ1-5; no clear D. The V end was cut by 4 bases, the J end by 8 bases, with 12 bases between. This CDR3 region has 13 residues. CDR1 and CDR2 (germline): LNHDA, SQIVND (reference sequence). The CDR3 DNA reads as TGTGCCAGTAGTACCGGAGTGAGGGAGCCCCAGCATTTT. It specifies CASSTGVREPQHF.

This chain joins TRBV5-1 and TRBJ1-1; unclear D gene. Germline values: CDR1 SGHRS, CDR2 YFSETQ. This CDR3 is built from 14 residues. Trimming cost V 4 bases and J 3 bases, with 13 bases left between them. CDR3 DNA sequence: TGCGCCAGCAGCCTGGGCCGATACTACACTGAAGCTTTCTTT. This codes for CASSLGRYYTEAFF.

This clone was detected once. This chain uses TRBV30 with TRBJ1-1; no clear D. This CDR3 region has 12 residues. With 2 bases removed from V and 2 bases from J, the gap between germline ends came to 6 bases. Germline loops: CDR1 GTSNPN, CDR2 SVGIG (reference sequence). The CDR3 region is CAWSKINTEAFF. CDR3 sequence (DNA): TGTGCCTGGAGTAAGATAAACACTGAAGCTTTCTTT.

This chain connects TRBV9 to TRBJ2-3; D not certain. The germline V gene has CDR1 SGDLS and CDR2 YYNGEE. V was shortened by 0 bases and J by 6 bases, with 8 bases between the two germline ends. This CDR3 is built from 13 residues. The CDR3 sequence: CASSVGSGDTQYF. CDR3 DNA: TGTGCCAGCAGCGTAGGATCAGGCGATACGCAGTATTTT.

The J gene is TRBJ1-5, the V gene TRBV9; D perhaps matches TRBD1 (5 bases). This CDR3 is built from 15 residues. Germline-derived CDR1 and CDR2 are SGDLS and YYNGEE. V gave up 0 bases and J gave up 3 bases, with 10 bases separating them. The CDR3 region is CASSVDARVNQPQHF. Written as DNA, the CDR3 is TGTGCCAGCAGCGTAGATGCCAGGGTCAATCAGCCCCAGCATTTT.

A single count supports this clone. In nucleotides, the CDR3 is TGTGCCAGCAGCTTACGACCGAATGGGAACACTGAAGCTTTCTTT. Residues: CASSLRPNGNTEAFF. The chain joins TRBV7-9 to TRBJ1-1; D remains unclear. The CDR3 spans 15 residues. Germline V CDR1 and CDR2: SEHNR, FQNEAQ (reference sequence). V was cut by 2 bases and J by 1 base, with 11 bases left in between.

As regards this clone: Other DNA sequences in the same sample also yield this CDR3. The chain employs TRBV20-1 and TRBJ1-1; D is ambiguous. Trimming removed 6 bases at V and 0 bases at J, with 5 bases between. The CDR3 has 11 amino acids. The V gene's germline CDR1 is DFQATT and CDR2 SNEGSKA (reference sequence). The CDR3 bases are TGCAGTGCGCCACTGAACACTGAAGCTTTCTTT. Protein sequence: CSAPLNTEAFF.

This clone turned up a few times. This sequence joins TRBV18 and TRBJ2-7, with D possibly being TRBD2 (5 bases). The CDR3 is 13 amino acids. V gave up 6 bases and J gave up 2 bases, with 11 bases separating them. CDR1 is KGHSH and CDR2 is LQKENI in the germline V gene. In DNA, the CDR3 is TGTGCCAGCTCCCCCCCGAGGGCCTACGAGCAGTACTTC. It codes for CASSPPRAYEQYF.

The chain links TRBV7-9 to TRBJ2-5; TRBD1 is a possible D gene (6 bases). The germline gives CDR1 SEHNR, CDR2 FQNEAQ (reference sequence). V gave up 0 bases and J gave up 5 bases, with 19 bases separating them. The CDR3 runs 17 residues. The CDR3: CASSLAISTGEEETQYF. As DNA, the CDR3 is TGTGCCAGCAGCTTAGCCATATCGACAGGAGAAGAGGAGACCCAGTACTTC. The whole variable domain, remainder taken from reference TRBV7-9 and TRBJ2-5, is DTGVSQNPRHKITKRGQNVTFRCDPISEHNRLYWYRQTLGQGPEFLTYFQNEAQLEKSRLLSDRFSAERPKGSFSTLEIQRTEQGDSAMYLCASSLAISTGEEETQYFGPGTRLLVL.

The rearrangement uses TRBV2 and TRBJ2-3; the D is unclear. From germline, CDR1 is SNHLY and CDR2 FYNNEI. The length of the CDR3 is 13 residues. V lost 5 bases to trimming and J lost 1 base, with 7 bases between them. DNA of the CDR3: TGTGCCAGCAGTACCCCGGGCACAGATACGCAGTATTTT. Protein product: CASSTPGTDTQYF.